The 31 T cell receptor beta chains below come from one sample, sequenced in a study of blood T cell repertoires in COVID-19. The data were produced by immunoSEQ multiplex PCR, yet TCRdb's version contains in-frame clones alone and is incomplete. Of some 150,000 clones listed, around 87% are singletons. Sequencing used peripheral blood. The receptors were gathered from an older woman with active or convalescent COVID-19.

The chain couples TRBV10-3 to TRBJ2-3, with TRBD1 matching over 7 bases. With 7 bases clipped from V and 0 bases from J, the junction kept 4 bases outside the gene matches. The CDR3 consists of 14 residues. CDR1 and CDR2 (germline): ENHRY, SYGVKD. The CDR3 reads CAINRQGSTDTQYF. The CDR3 nucleotides read TGTGCCATCAATAGACAGGGCAGCACAGATACGCAGTATTTT.

V usage is TRBV7-2 and J usage is TRBJ2-2, with TRBD2 matching 8 bases. Germline V gene lookup returns CDR1 SGHTA and CDR2 FQGNSA. V lost 5 bases, J lost 1 base, and 3 bases stayed unmatched. This CDR3 has 15 residues. The CDR3 spells CASSRSGVNTGELFF. DNA of the CDR3: TGTGCCAGCAGCCGTAGCGGGGTGAACACCGGGGAGCTGTTTTTT.

V and J are TRBV19 and TRBJ1-2; 11 bases are a match to TRBD1. The germline V gene has CDR1 LNHDA and CDR2 SQIVND (reference sequence). The CDR3 extends over 16 amino acids. The V gene end was trimmed by 5 bases and the J gene end by 0 bases; junction bases not matched to a gene: 5. The CDR3 here is CASSSPGQGANYGYTF. As DNA, the CDR3 is TGTGCCAGTAGTTCCCCGGGACAGGGGGCTAACTATGGCTACACCTTC.

The CDR3 here is CASSLSGANVLTF. The CDR3 DNA reads TGCGCCAGCAGCCTCTCTGGGGCCAACGTCCTGACTTTC. The chain carries TRBV5-1 and TRBJ2-6; no clear D. Germline V gene lookup returns CDR1 SGHRS and CDR2 YFSETQ. The CDR3 length is 13 residues. V lost 4 bases and J lost 0, with 2 bases in between.

The chain employs TRBV18 and TRBJ1-2, with 8 bases matching TRBD1. The V and J ends lost 2 bases and 3 bases, in that order; junction bases with no gene match: 8. This CDR3 comprises 16 residues. The V gene's germline CDR1 is KGHSH and CDR2 LQKENI. CDR3 amino acids: CASSPYPGQGDYGYTF. DNA of the CDR3: TGTGCCAGCTCACCATATCCCGGACAGGGAGACTATGGCTACACCTTC. Drawing the rest from reference TRBV18 and TRBJ1-2, the complete variable domain is NAGVMQNPRHLVRRRGQEARLRCSPMKGHSHVYWYRQLPEEGLKFMVYLQKENIIDESGMPKERFSAEFPKEGPSILRIQQVVRGDSAAYFCASSPYPGQGDYGYTFGSGTRLTVV.

This clone was counted a single time. The chain carries TRBV5-1 and TRBJ2-3; no clear D. Germline lookup yields CDR1 SGHRS and CDR2 YFSETQ. The CDR3 totals 16 residues. With 0 bases removed from V and 0 bases from J, the gap between germline ends came to 11 bases. The CDR3 loop reads CASSLGWRTSTDTQYF. The CDR3 region has the DNA TGCGCCAGCAGCTTGGGGTGGAGAACTAGCACAGATACGCAGTATTTT.

This chain links TRBV18 with TRBJ1-5; D is undetermined. The V end lost 2 bases, the J end lost 3 bases, and 11 bases lay between the germline ends. Per germline, CDR1 KGHSH and CDR2 LQKENI. This CDR3 is 15 amino acids long. CDR3 loop: CASSPSAGNNQPQHF. DNA for the CDR3: TGTGCCAGCTCACCATCAGCGGGGAACAATCAGCCCCAGCATTTT.

This clone was seen once. The chain recombines TRBV7-6 with TRBJ2-3, with TRBD2 matching over 10 bases. This CDR3 is 16 amino acids long. The germline V gene encodes CDR1 SGHVS and CDR2 FNYEAQ. The V segment lost 5 bases and the J segment 4 bases; nucleotides outside the gene matches: 9. The CDR3 DNA reads TGTGCCAGCAGCGTCAGCGGGGGGGCTGGTGCAGATACGCAGTATTTT. Protein product: CASSVSGGAGADTQYF.

The genes are TRBV6-1 and TRBJ2-5; weak D call: TRBD1 (5 bases). The V gene's germline CDR1 is MNHNS and CDR2 SASEGT. Trimming left V 2 bases short and J 2 bases short, with 6 bases between. CDR3 length: 13 residues. CDR3 nucleotides: TGTGCCAGCAGTGAACGACAGCAAGAGACCCAGTACTTC. Its translation is CASSERQQETQYF.

The chain couples TRBV2 to TRBJ1-3; the match to TRBD1 covers 7 bases. The length of the CDR3 is 15 residues. V lost 4 bases to trimming and J lost 0 bases; unmatched junction nucleotides: 3. Germline V gene sequence: CDR1 SNHLY, CDR2 FYNNEI. This CDR3 is CASSAGTASGNTIYF. CDR3 nucleotide sequence: TGTGCCAGCAGTGCGGGGACAGCCTCTGGAAACACCATATATTTT.

This clone appeared a single time. The V gene is TRBV7-8, the J gene TRBJ2-1; 8 bases map to TRBD1. The CDR3 has 15 residues. Losses at the gene ends were 4 bases for V and 4 bases for J; bases not matched to a gene: 6. Germline V gene data show CDR1 as SGHVS and CDR2 as FQNEAQ. CDR3 sequence (DNA): TGTGCCAGCAGCTCGGACAGGGTGTCGTACAATGAGCAGTTCTTC. Protein sequence: CASSSDRVSYNEQFF.

This clone was picked up many times. The chain carries TRBV10-3 and TRBJ1-2; tentative D call: TRBD1 (5 bases). The CDR3 spans 11 residues. Germline CDR1 and CDR2: ENHRY and SYGVKD. V dropped 6 bases and J dropped 11 bases, with 13 bases sitting between them. CDR3 DNA sequence: TGTGCCATCAGGGCGGACACATTTTACACCTTC. It translates to CAIRADTFYTF.

This sequence joins TRBV5-4 and TRBJ1-2; unclear D gene. CDR1 is SGHNT and CDR2 is YYREEE in the germline V gene (reference sequence). The CDR3 loop spans 14 amino acids. Trimming stripped 4 bases from V and 1 base from J, with 11 bases between. CDR3 residues: CASSGGNVNYGYTF. CDR3 nucleotides: TGTGCCAGCAGCGGTGGCAACGTTAACTATGGCTACACCTTC.

The chain combines TRBV27 with TRBJ2-1; TRBD2 matches 12 bases. The CDR3 loop spans 17 amino acids. Germline-derived CDR1 and CDR2 are MNHEY and SMNVEV (reference sequence). V dropped 5 bases and J dropped 5; count of bases not matched to a gene: 10. CDR3 in DNA: TGTGCCAGCAGTATCATACTAGCGGGGGGCCTACACAATGAGCAGTTCTTC. Translated: CASSIILAGGLHNEQFF.

This chain uses TRBV19 with TRBJ1-3; D is possibly TRBD1 (5 bases). Between the trimmed V and J ends, which lost 5 bases and 0 bases, there was a span of 11 bases. The germline gives CDR1 LNHDA, CDR2 SQIVND (reference sequence). This CDR3 spans 15 amino acids. CDR3 in DNA: TGTGCCAGTAGTTTGACAGCCAACTCTGGAAACACCATATATTTT. It codes for CASSLTANSGNTIYF.

The V and J genes are TRBV2 and TRBJ1-6; D is undetermined. Trimming cost V 4 bases and J 0 bases, with 7 bases left between them. The length of the CDR3 is 15 residues. Per germline, CDR1 SNHLY and CDR2 FYNNEI. The CDR3 sequence is CASSGSSSYNSPLHF. CDR3 nucleotides: TGTGCCAGCAGTGGTAGCAGCTCCTATAATTCACCCCTCCACTTT. Combining the CDR3 with reference TRBV2 and TRBJ1-6 gives the whole variable domain EPEVTQTPSHQVTQMGQEVILRCVPISNHLYFYWYRQILGQKVEFLVSFYNNEISEKSEIFDDQFSVERPDGSNFTLKIRSTKLEDSAMYFCASSGSSSYNSPLHFGNGTRLTVT.

The J gene is TRBJ2-1, the V gene TRBV7-2; 8 bases align to TRBD2. Germline V gene data show CDR1 as SGHTA and CDR2 as FQGNSA. The CDR3 is 15 amino acids. The junction had 6 bases not matched to a gene; V was cut back by 1 base and J by 7 bases. CDR3 sequence (DNA): TGTGCCAGCAGCTTAGGGACTAGCCGGGCGAATGAGCAGTTCTTC. It codes for CASSLGTSRANEQFF.

The gene calls are TRBV18 and TRBJ1-5; 7 nucleotides align to TRBD1. The trim removed 4 bases at V and 1 base at J, leaving 1 base unmatched. CDR1 is KGHSH, CDR2 LQKENI, per germline. This CDR3 contains 14 residues. The chain's CDR3 is CASSQGASNQPQHF. CDR3 nucleotides: TGTGCCAGCTCACAGGGGGCAAGCAATCAGCCCCAGCATTTT.

The chain links TRBV3-1 (or the pseudogene TRBV3-2) to TRBJ1-2; tentative D call: TRBD1 (6 bases). Per the germline V gene, CDR1 is LGHDT and CDR2 is YNNKEL (reference sequence). Trimming removed 4 bases from V and 3 bases from J, with 12 bases in between. There are 14 residues in the CDR3. In nucleotides, the CDR3 is TGTGCCAGCAGCCTACAGGGTTATGACTATGGCTACACCTTC. This translates into CASSLQGYDYGYTF.

The chain employs TRBV18 and TRBJ1-4, with 8 bases aligning to TRBD1. The CDR3 is 14 amino acids. V was pared by 5 bases and J by 1 base, with 0 bases of the junction left unmatched. Germline CDR1 reads KGHSH; CDR2 reads LQKENI. The CDR3 here is CASSGQGTNEKLFF. The DNA of the CDR3 is TGTGCCAGCTCAGGACAGGGAACTAATGAAAAACTGTTTTTT.

CDR3 nucleotides: TGTGCCAGCAGCCGACTAGCGGGACAAGAGACCCAGTACTTC. It codes for CASSRLAGQETQYF. The V gene is TRBV6-2 or TRBV6-3, the J gene TRBJ2-5; 11 bases fit TRBD2. Losses at the gene ends were 6 bases for V and 2 bases for J; bases not matched to a gene: 2. Germline lookup yields CDR1 MNHEY and CDR2 SVGEGT. The CDR3 has 14 amino acids.

This rearrangement joins TRBV7-2 to TRBJ2-7, with 9 bases fitting TRBD1. The germline V gene has CDR1 SGHTA and CDR2 FQGNSA. The CDR3 length is 14 residues. V dropped 7 bases and J dropped 7; count of bases not matched to a gene: 11. CDR3 region: CASTLGQGRREQYF. CDR3 coding DNA: TGTGCCAGCACCCTGGGACAGGGAAGGAGGGAGCAGTACTTC.

CDR3 DNA: TGTGCCAGCAGCGCGACAGGGGATAGCACTGAAGCTTTCTTT. It specifies CASSATGDSTEAFF. V is TRBV9 and J is TRBJ1-1, with 8 bases lining up with TRBD1. CDR3 length: 14 residues. Germline trimming cut 3 bases from V and 4 bases from J; bases unmatched to any gene: 5. The germline CDR1 and CDR2 sequences are SGDLS and YYNGEE.

V gene TRBV4-3 combines with J gene TRBJ1-2; 7 nucleotides align to TRBD1. The CDR3 has 15 residues. J lost 1 base, V lost 1 base, and 3 bases had no gene match. Germline V CDR1 and CDR2: LGHNA, YSLEER. CDR3 region: CASSQARGLNYGYTF. In DNA form, the CDR3 reads TGCGCCAGCAGCCAAGCGAGGGGGCTTAACTATGGCTACACCTTC.

The chain is built from TRBV9 and TRBJ2-5; D may be TRBD2 (7 bases). The V end lost 3 bases, the J end lost 4 bases, and 16 bases lay between the germline ends. This CDR3 is built from 15 residues. Germline V gives CDR1 SGDLS, CDR2 YYNGEE. In DNA, the CDR3 is TGTGCCAGCAGCGAACGGGGGGCCGTCTCAGAGACCCAGTACTTC. It is translated as CASSERGAVSETQYF.

The rearrangement joins TRBV3-1 (or the pseudogene TRBV3-2) to TRBJ2-2, with TRBD1 matching over 7 bases. The CDR3 is 21 residues long. Germline V gene lookup returns CDR1 LGHDT and CDR2 YNNKEL (reference sequence). Germline trimming cut 0 bases from V and 4 bases from J; bases unmatched to any gene: 20. The CDR3 loop reads CASSQESTELERGHSTGELFF. The CDR3 region has the DNA TGTGCCAGCAGCCAAGAAAGTACGGAACTTGAGAGGGGGCATAGCACCGGGGAGCTGTTTTTT.

CDR3 sequence: CASNLYRGRGYTF. The CDR3 DNA follows: TGTGCCAGCAACCTATATAGGGGGCGCGGCTACACCTTC. V is TRBV7-2 and J is TRBJ1-2; 7 positions match TRBD1. The CDR3 covers 13 residues. Germline assignment: CDR1 SGHTA and CDR2 FQGNSA. The V segment lost 7 bases and the J segment 8 bases; nucleotides outside the gene matches: 10.

CDR3 DNA sequence: TGTGCCAGCAGCCCACCCCTAGTAGCTGAAGCTTTCTTT. This sequence encodes CASSPPLVAEAFF. The rearrangement links TRBV7-9 to TRBJ1-1; D remains unclear. Germline assignment: CDR1 SEHNR and CDR2 FQNEAQ (reference sequence). V was cut by 5 bases and J by 6 bases, with 13 bases left in between. The CDR3 covers 13 residues. The entire variable domain, with the rest obtained from reference TRBV7-9 and TRBJ1-1, is as follows: DTGVSQNPRHKITKRGQNVTFRCDPISEHNRLYWYRQTLGQGPEFLTYFQNEAQLEKSRLLSDRFSAERPKGSFSTLEIQRTEQGDSAMYLCASSPPLVAEAFFGQGTRLTVV.

The genes are TRBV5-1 and TRBJ1-1, with a weak D call TRBD1 (5 bases). Germline V CDR1 and CDR2: SGHRS, YFSETQ. V was shortened by 0 bases and J by 2 bases, with 11 bases between the two germline ends. The CDR3 covers 15 residues. CDR3 protein: CASSLDPQGNTEAFF. In DNA form, the CDR3 reads TGCGCCAGCAGCTTGGACCCCCAGGGAAACACTGAAGCTTTCTTT.

J is TRBJ1-3 and V is TRBV19, with a weak D call TRBD1 (6 bases). CDR3 length equals 15 residues. Germline V gene sequence: CDR1 LNHDA, CDR2 SQIVND (reference sequence). V lost 7 bases to trimming and J lost 4 bases, with 17 bases between them. The CDR3 region is CASTTGSFYGNTIYF. In DNA form, the CDR3 reads TGTGCCAGTACCACAGGGTCCTTTTACGGAAACACCATATATTTT.

CDR3: CASSLAGGIQETQYF. The CDR3, as DNA: TGTGCCAGCAGTCTAGCGGGGGGGATCCAAGAGACCCAGTACTTC. The chain is built from TRBV7-9 and TRBJ2-5, with 12 bases identical to TRBD2. Trimming took 6 bases from V and 1 from J; bases not matched to a gene: 3. The CDR3 sequence is 15 residues long. Per germline, CDR1 SEHNR and CDR2 FQNEAQ (reference sequence).